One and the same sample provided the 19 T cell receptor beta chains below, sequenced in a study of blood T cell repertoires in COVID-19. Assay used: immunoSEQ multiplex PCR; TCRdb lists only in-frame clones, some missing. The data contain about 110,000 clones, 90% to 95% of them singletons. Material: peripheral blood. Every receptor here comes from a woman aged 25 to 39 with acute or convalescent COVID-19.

The CDR3 DNA reads as TGTGCCAGCAGCTTAAACGTCGGAACTAATGAAAAACTGTTTTTT. It encodes CASSLNVGTNEKLFF. The V call is TRBV7-2, the J call TRBJ1-4; D is ambiguous. The CDR3 has 15 amino acids. CDR1 SGHTA and CDR2 FQGNSA come from the germline V gene. Trimming stripped 2 bases from V and 1 base from J, with 8 bases between.

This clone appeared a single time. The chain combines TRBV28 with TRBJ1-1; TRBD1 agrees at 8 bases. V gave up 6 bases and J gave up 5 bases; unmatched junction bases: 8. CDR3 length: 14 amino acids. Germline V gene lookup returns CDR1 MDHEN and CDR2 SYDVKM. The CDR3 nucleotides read TGTGCCAGCAGCCCGACAGGGGTGAGGACTGAAGCTTTCTTT. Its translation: CASSPTGVRTEAFF.

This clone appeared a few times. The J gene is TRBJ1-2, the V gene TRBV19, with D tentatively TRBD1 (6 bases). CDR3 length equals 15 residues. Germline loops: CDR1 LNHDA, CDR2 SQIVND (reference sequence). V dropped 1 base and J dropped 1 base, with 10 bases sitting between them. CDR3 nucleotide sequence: TGTGCCAGTAGTATAGCTACAGGGAATAACTATGGCTACACCTTC. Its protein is CASSIATGNNYGYTF.

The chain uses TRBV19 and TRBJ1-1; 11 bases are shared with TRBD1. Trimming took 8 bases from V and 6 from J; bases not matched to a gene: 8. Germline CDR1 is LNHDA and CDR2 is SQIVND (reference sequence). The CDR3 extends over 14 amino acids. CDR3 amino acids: CASGVGQGAAEAFF. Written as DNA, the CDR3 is TGTGCCAGTGGTGTAGGACAGGGGGCGGCTGAAGCTTTCTTT.

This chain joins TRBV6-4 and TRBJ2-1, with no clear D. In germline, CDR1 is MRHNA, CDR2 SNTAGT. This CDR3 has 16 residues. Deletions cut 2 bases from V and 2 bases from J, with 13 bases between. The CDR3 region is CASSDPSQKTYNEQFF. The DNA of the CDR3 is TGTGCCAGCAGTGACCCCTCACAGAAAACCTACAATGAGCAGTTCTTC.

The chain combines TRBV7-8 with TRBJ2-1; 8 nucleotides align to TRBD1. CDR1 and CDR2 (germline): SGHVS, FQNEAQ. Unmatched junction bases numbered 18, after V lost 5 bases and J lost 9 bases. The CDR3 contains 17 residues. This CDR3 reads CASSLTGEMIMQGEQFF. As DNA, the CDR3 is TGTGCCAGCAGCCTGACAGGGGAGATGATTATGCAAGGTGAGCAGTTCTTC.

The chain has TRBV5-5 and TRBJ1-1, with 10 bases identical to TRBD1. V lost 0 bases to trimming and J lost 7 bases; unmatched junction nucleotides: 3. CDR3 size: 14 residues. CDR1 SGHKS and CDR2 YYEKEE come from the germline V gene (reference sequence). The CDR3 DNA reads TGTGCCAGCAGCTTGGGGACAGGGGGATATGAAGCTTTCTTT. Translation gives CASSLGTGGYEAFF. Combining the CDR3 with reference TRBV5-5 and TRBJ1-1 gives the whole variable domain DAGVTQSPTHLIKTRGQQVTLRCSPISGHKSVSWYQQVLGQGPQFIFQYYEKEERGRGNFPDRFSARQFPNYSSELNVNALLLGDSALYLCASSLGTGGYEAFFGQGTRLTVV.

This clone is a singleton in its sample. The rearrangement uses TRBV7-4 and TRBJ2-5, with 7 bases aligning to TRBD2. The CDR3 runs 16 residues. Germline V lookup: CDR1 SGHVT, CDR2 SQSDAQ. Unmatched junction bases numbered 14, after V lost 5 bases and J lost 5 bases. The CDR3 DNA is TGTGCCAGCAGCCTCCCGGGACTAAACCTTGAGGAGACCCAGTACTTC. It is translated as CASSLPGLNLEETQYF.

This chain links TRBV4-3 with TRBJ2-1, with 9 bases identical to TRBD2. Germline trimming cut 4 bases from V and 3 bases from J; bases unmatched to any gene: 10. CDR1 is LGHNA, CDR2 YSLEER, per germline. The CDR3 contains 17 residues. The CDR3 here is CASSLRLAGPYYNEQFF. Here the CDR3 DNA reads TGCGCCAGCAGCCTTCGTCTAGCGGGACCCTACTACAATGAGCAGTTCTTC.

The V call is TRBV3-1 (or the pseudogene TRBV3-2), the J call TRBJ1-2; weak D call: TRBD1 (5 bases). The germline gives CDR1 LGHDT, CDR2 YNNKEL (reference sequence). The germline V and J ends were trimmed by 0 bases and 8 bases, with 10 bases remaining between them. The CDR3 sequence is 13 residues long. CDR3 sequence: CASSQDKGLGYTF. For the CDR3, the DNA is TGTGCCAGCAGCCAAGATAAGGGGCTAGGCTACACCTTC.

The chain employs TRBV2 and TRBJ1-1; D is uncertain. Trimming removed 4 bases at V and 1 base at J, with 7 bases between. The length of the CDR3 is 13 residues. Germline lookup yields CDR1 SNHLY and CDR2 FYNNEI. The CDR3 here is CASSVGENTEAFF. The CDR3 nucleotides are TGTGCCAGCAGTGTAGGAGAGAACACTGAAGCTTTCTTT.

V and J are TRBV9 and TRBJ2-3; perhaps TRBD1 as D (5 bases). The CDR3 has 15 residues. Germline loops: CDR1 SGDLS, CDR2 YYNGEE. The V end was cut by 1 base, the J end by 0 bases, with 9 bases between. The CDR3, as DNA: TGTGCCAGCAGCGTACAAGGGGTAAGCACAGATACGCAGTATTTT. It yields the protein CASSVQGVSTDTQYF.

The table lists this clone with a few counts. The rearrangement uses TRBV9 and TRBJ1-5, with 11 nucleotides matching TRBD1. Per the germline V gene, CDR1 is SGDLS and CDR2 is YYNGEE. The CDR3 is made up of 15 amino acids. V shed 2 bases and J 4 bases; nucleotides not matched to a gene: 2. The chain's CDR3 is CASSVGQGGNQPQHF. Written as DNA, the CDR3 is TGTGCCAGCAGCGTGGGACAGGGGGGGAATCAGCCCCAGCATTTT.

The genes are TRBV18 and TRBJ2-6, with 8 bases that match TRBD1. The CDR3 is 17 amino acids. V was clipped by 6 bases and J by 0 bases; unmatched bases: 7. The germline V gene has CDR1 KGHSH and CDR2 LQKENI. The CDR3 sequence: CASSGTGEFSGANVLTF. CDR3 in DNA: TGTGCCAGCTCCGGGACAGGAGAATTCTCTGGGGCCAACGTCCTGACTTTC.

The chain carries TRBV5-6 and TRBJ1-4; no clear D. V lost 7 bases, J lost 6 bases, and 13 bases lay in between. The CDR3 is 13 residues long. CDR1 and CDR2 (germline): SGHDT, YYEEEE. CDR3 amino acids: CASSVGVDEKLFF. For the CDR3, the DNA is TGTGCCAGCTCCGTGGGAGTCGATGAAAAACTGTTTTTT.

The CDR3 region has the DNA TGTGCCAGCAGCTTCAGGGTCTCCGGCTCTGGAAACACCATATATTTT. This sequence encodes CASSFRVSGSGNTIYF. The rearrangement uses TRBV7-2 and TRBJ1-3; D is perhaps TRBD1 (5 bases). The ends were cut back, 3 bases at V and 0 bases at J, with 12 bases in the middle. Germline V lookup: CDR1 SGHTA, CDR2 FQGNSA. The CDR3 contains 16 residues.

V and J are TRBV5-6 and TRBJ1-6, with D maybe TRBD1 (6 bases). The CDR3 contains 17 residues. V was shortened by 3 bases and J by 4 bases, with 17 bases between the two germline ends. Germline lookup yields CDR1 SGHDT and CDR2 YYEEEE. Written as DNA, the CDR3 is TGTGCCAGCAGCTCGAGGACAACAGGGATATATAATTCACCCCTCCACTTT. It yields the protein CASSSRTTGIYNSPLHF.

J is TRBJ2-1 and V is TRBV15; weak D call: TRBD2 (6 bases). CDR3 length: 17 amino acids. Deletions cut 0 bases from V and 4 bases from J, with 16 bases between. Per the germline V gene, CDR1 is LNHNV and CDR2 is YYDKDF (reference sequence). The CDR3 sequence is CATSRDKGIAVYNEQFF. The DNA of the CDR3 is TGTGCCACCAGCAGAGATAAGGGGATAGCGGTATACAATGAGCAGTTCTTC.

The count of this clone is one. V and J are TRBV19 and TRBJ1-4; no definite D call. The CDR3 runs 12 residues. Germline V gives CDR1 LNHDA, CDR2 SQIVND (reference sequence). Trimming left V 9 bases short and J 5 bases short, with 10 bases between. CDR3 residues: CASSRINEKLFF. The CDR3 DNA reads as TGTGCCAGCTCGCGAATAAATGAAAAACTGTTTTTT. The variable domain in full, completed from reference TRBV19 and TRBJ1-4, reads DGGITQSPKYLFRKEGQNVTLSCEQNLNHDAMYWYRQDPGQGLRLIYYSQIVNDFQKGDIAEGYSVSREKKESFPLTVTSAQKNPTAFYLCASSRINEKLFFGSGTQLSVL.